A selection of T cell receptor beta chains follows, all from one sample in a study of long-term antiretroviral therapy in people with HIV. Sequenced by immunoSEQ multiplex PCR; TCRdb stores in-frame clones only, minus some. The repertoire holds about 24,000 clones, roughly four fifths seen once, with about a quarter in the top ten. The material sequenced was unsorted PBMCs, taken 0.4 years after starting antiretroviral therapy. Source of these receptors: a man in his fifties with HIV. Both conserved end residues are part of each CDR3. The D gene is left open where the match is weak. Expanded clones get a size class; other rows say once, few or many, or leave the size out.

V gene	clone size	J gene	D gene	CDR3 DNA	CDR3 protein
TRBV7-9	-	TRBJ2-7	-	TGTGCCAGCAGCTCGGGTGGGCCCTACGAGCAGTACTTC	CASSSGGPYEQYF
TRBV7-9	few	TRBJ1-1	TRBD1	TGTGCCAGCAGCCTCGACTTCCTCGGACAGGGGTTTGATGAAGCTTTCTTT	CASSLDFLGQGFDEAFF
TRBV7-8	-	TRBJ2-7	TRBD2	TGTGCCAGCAGCCGCACTCGAGAGCTGCTAGCGGGGACCTACGAGCAGTACTTC	CASSRTRELLAGTYEQYF
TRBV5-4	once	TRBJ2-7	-	TGTGCCAGCAGCTTGGGGAGCTCCTACGAGCAGTACTTC	CASSLGSSYEQYF
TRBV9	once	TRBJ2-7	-	TGTGCCAGCAGCGTAGAAATGGGCGGCTACGAGCAGTACTTC	CASSVEMGGYEQYF
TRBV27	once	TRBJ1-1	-	TGTGCCAGCAGTTTAGACTGGAACACTGAAGCTTTCTTT	CASSLDWNTEAFF
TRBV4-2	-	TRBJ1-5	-	TGTGCCAGCAGCCAAGTGGTCAGCAATCAGCCCCAGCATTTT	CASSQVVSNQPQHF
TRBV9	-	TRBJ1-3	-	TGTGCCAGCAGCCCCAGGGAGGCACAATCTGGAAACACCATATATTTT	CASSPREAQSGNTIYF
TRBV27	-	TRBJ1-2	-	TGTGCCAGCAGCCCCAAGGGAGGGGTCGATGGCTACACCTTC	CASSPKGGVDGYTF
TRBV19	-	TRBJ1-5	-	TGTGCCAGTAGTCTCGACCAGATCAATCAGCCCCAGCATTTT	CASSLDQINQPQHF
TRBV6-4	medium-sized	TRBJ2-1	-	TGTGCCAGCAGTACTGACGCTTCCAATGAGCAGTTCTTC	CASSTDASNEQFF
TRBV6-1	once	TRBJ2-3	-	TGTGCCAGCATAGAAGGAGATACGCAGTATTTT	CASIEGDTQYF
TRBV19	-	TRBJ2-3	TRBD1	TGTGCCAGTAGTAGTGGTGGGACAGGGTCTAAAGATACGCAGTATTTT	CASSSGGTGSKDTQYF
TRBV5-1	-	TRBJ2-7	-	TGCGCCAGCAGCTTGGTCGGGGAGATCCACGAGCAGTACTTC	CASSLVGEIHEQYF
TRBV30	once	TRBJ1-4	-	TGTGCCTGGAGCCGCATTCGGGAAAAACTGTTTTTT	CAWSRIREKLFF
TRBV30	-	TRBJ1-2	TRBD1	TGTGCCTGGAGTGACCGGGACAGGGGGCCAAGAGGCTACACCTTC	CAWSDRDRGPRGYTF
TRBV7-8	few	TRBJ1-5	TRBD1	TGTGCCAGCAGCCCAGGGGGACCGAATTTCGATCAGCCCCAGCATTTT	CASSPGGPNFDQPQHF
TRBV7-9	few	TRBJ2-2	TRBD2	TGTGCCAGCAGCTCTTTAGCGGGGGCCCTCACCGGGGAGCTGTTTTTT	CASSSLAGALTGELFF
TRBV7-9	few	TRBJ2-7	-	TGTGCCAGCAGCTTAGGTGTAAACGAGCAGTACTTC	CASSLGVNEQYF
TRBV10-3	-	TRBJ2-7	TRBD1	TGTGCAACGGGACAGGGCTCCTACGAGCAGTACTTC	CATGQGSYEQYF
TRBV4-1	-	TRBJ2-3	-	TGCGCCAGCAGCCAAGCCGGGTTCCCCACGGGTACGCAGTATTTT	CASSQAGFPTGTQYF
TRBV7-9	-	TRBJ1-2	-	TGTGCCAGCAGCCGTCCTAACGGGCAGGGATCCTATGGCTACACCTTC	CASSRPNGQGSYGYTF
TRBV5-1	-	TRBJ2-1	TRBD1	TGCGCCAGCAGCCCCGGGACAGGGGGCGTTGGGCAGTTCTTC	CASSPGTGGVGQFF
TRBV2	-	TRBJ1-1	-	TGTGCCGGCTCGTGGGGTCCTGAAGCTTTCTTT	CAGSWGPEAFF
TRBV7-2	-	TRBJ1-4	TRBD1	TGTGCCAGCAGCTTAGTAGGGACAGCTGGAGGGGAACTGTTTTTT	CASSLVGTAGGELFF
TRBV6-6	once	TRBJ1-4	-	TGTGCCAGCAGGGTCTCAGCTGAAAAACTGTTTTTT	CASRVSAEKLFF
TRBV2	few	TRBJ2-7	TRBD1	TGTGCCAGCAGTGAAGCGACAGGGAATCCCTACGAGCAGTACTTC	CASSEATGNPYEQYF
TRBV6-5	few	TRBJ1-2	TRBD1	TGTGCCAGCAGTCCCGGGACAGGGGGGAGTTATGGCTACACCTTC	CASSPGTGGSYGYTF
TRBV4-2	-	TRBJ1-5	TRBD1	TGTGCCAGCAGCCATGACTCCGGGACAGGAGGTCAGCCCCAGCATTTT	CASSHDSGTGGQPQHF
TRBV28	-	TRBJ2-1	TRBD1	TGTGCCAGCAGCTCGACAGGGTTGAAGCAGTTCTTC	CASSSTGLKQFF
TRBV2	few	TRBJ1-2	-	TGTGCCAGCAGTGAGAGGAGGCAGGGTCAATATGGCTACACCTTC	CASSERRQGQYGYTF
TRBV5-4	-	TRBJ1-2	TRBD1	TGTGCCAGCAGCCGCCCGGGACAGGGCTACACCTTC	CASSRPGQGYTF
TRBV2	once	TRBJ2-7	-	TGTGCCAGCAGTGTAAATATAAGATACTACGAGCAGTACTTC	CASSVNIRYYEQYF
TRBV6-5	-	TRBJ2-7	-	TGTGCCAGCATCTCACTCGCGGACGAGCAGTACTTC	CASISLADEQYF
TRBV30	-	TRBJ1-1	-	TGTGCCTGGAGTAAGACAAACCTGAACACTGAAGCTTTCTTT	CAWSKTNLNTEAFF
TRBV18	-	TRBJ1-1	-	TGTGCCAGCTCACCACCGGGGGCGTCGGGGGAGACTGAAGCTTTCTTT	CASSPPGASGETEAFF
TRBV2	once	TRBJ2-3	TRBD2	TGTGCCAGCACCGTACCCCCAGCGGGGGTGTATTTT	CASTVPPAGVYF
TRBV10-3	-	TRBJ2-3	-	TGTGCCACCCGGGGGTCCGTTTCAGGGGGACGCACAGATACGCAGTATTTT	CATRGSVSGGRTDTQYF
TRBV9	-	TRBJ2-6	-	TGTGCCAGCAGCGTAATTTCGTCTGGGGCCAACGTCCTGACTTTC	CASSVISSGANVLTF